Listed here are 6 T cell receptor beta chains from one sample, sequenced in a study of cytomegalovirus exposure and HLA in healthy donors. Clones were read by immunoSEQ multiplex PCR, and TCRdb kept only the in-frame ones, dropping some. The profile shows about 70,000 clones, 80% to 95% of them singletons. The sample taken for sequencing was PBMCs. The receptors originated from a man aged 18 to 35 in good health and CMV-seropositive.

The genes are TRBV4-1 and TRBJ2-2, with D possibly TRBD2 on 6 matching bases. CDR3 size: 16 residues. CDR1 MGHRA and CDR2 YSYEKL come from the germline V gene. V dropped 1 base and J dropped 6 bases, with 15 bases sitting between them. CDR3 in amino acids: CASSQVRGNSAGELFF. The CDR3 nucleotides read TGCGCCAGCAGCCAAGTTCGGGGGAATTCGGCCGGGGAGCTGTTTTTT.

The CDR3 nucleotides are TGTGCTAGTGGTTTGGGTCAGATCGGGGGGATCTCCTACGAGCAGTACTTC. Its translation is CASGLGQIGGISYEQYF. This rearrangement joins TRBV12-5 to TRBJ2-7, with TRBD2 matching 7 bases. The CDR3 contains 17 residues. Germline CDR1 and CDR2: LGHNT and FRNRAP. V lost 1 base, J lost 0 bases, and 9 bases stayed unmatched. The whole variable domain, remainder taken from reference TRBV12-5 and TRBJ2-7, is DARVTQTPRHKVTEMGQEVTMRCQPILGHNTVFWYRQTMMQGLELLAYFRNRAPLDDSGMPKDRFSAEMPDATLATLKIQPSEPRDSAVYFCASGLGQIGGISYEQYFGPGTRLTVT.

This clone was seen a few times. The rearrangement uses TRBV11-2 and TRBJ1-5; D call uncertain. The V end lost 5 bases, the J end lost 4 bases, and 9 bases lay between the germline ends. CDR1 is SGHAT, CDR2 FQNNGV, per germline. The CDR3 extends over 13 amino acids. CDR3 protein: CASSLGLNQPQHF. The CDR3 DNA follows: TGTGCCAGCAGCCTCGGGTTGAATCAGCCCCAGCATTTT.

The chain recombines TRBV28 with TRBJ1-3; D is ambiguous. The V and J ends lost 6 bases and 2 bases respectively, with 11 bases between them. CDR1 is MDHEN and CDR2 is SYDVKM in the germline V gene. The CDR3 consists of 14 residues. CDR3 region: CASRNLGPGNTIYF. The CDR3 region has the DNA TGTGCCAGCAGAAATCTAGGCCCTGGAAACACCATATATTTT. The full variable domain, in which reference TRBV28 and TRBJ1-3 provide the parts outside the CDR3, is DVKVTQSSRYLVKRTGEKVFLECVQDMDHENMFWYRQDPGLGLRLIYFSYDVKMKEKGDIPEGYSVSREKKERFSLILESASTNQTSMYLCASRNLGPGNTIYFGEGSWLTVV.

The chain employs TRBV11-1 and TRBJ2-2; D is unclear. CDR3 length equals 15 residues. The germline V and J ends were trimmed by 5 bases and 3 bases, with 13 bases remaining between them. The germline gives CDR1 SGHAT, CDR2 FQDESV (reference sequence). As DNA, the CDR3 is TGTGCCAGCAGCCCCTCTCCCTATCACACCGGGGAGCTGTTTTTT. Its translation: CASSPSPYHTGELFF.

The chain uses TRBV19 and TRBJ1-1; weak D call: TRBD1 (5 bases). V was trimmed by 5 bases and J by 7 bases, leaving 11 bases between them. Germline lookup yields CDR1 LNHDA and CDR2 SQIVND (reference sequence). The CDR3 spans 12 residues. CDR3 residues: CASSWGGYEAFF. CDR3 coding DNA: TGTGCCAGTAGTTGGGGGGGTTATGAAGCTTTCTTT.